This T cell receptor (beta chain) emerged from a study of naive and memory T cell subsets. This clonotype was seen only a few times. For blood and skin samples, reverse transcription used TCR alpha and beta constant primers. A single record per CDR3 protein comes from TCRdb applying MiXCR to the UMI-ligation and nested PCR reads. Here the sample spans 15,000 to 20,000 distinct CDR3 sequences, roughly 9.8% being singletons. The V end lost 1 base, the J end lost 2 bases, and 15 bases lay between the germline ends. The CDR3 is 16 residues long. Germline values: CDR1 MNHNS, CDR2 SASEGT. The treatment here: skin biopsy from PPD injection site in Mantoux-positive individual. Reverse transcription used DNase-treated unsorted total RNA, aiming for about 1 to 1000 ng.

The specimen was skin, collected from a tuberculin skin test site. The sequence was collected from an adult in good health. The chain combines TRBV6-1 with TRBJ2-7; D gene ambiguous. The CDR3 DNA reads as TGTGCCAGCAGTGAAGGGATAGGCCCGGCAACCTACGAGCAGTACTTC. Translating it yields CASSEGIGPATYEQYF.